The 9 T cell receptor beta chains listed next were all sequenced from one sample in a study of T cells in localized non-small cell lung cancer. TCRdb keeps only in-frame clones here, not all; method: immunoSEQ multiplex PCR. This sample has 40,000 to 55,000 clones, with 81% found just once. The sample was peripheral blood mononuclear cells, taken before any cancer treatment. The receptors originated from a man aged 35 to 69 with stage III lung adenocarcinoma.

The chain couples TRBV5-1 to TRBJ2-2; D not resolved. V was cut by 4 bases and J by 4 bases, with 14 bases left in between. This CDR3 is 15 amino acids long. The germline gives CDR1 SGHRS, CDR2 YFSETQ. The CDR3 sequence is CASSPLEVPTGELFF. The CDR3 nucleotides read TGCGCCAGCAGCCCCCTAGAGGTCCCCACCGGGGAGCTGTTTTTT.

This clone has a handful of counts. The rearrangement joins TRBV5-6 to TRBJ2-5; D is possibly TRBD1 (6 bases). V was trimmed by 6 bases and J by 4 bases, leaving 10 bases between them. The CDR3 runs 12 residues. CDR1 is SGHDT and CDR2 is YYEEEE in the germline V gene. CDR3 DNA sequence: TGTGCCAGCACCTGGGGGCGAGAGACCCAGTACTTC. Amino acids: CASTWGRETQYF.

The CDR3 reads CASSLRLAGTDTQYF. The CDR3 nucleotides read TGCGCCAGCAGCCTCCGACTAGCGGGGACAGATACGCAGTATTTT. V usage is TRBV5-1 and J usage is TRBJ2-3; 11 bases agree with TRBD2. From germline, CDR1 is SGHRS and CDR2 YFSETQ. V trimming: 4 bases; J trimming: 3 bases; junction bases outside the gene matches: 4. CDR3 size: 15 residues.

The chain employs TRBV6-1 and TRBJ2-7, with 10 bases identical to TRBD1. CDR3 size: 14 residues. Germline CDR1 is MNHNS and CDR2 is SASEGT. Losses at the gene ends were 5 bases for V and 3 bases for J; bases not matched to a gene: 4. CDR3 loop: CASSYGTGDYEQYF. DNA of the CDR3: TGTGCCAGCAGTTATGGGACAGGGGACTACGAGCAGTACTTC.

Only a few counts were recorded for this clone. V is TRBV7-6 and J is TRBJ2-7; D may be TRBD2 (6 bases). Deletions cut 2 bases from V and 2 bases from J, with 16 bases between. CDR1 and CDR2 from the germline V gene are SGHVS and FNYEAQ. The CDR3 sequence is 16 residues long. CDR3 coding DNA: TGTGCCAGCAGCTTAAGTGTCGGCGCTAGCGCCTACGAGCAGTACTTC. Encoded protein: CASSLSVGASAYEQYF.

Written as DNA, the CDR3 is TGTGCCAGCAGTTACTCTTCTTACAATGAGCAGTTCTTC. Translating it yields CASSYSSYNEQFF. V and J are TRBV6-6 and TRBJ2-1, with D hard to call. Germline-derived CDR1 and CDR2 are MNHNY and SVGAGI (reference sequence). The CDR3 runs to 13 residues. V was pared by 0 bases and J by 4 bases, with 4 bases between.

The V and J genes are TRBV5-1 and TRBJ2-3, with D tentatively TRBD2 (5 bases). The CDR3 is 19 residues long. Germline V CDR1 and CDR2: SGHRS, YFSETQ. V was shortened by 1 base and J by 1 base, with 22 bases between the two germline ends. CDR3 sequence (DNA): TGCGCCAGCAGCTTGTCCGTCGGGCGGGTACGCGCCGGCACAGATACGCAGTATTTT. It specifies CASSLSVGRVRAGTDTQYF.

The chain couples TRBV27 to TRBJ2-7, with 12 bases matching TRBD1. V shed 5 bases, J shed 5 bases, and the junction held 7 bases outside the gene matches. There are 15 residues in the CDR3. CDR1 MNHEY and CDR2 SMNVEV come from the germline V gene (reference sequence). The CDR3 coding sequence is TGTGCCAGCAGTGAATGGGGACAGGGGGCCAACGAGCAGTACTTC. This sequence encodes CASSEWGQGANEQYF.

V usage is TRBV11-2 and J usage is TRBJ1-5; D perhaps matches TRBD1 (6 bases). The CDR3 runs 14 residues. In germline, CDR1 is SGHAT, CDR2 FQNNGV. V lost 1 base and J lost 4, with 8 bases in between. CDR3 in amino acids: CASSLGQGNQPQHF. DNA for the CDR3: TGTGCCAGCAGCTTAGGTCAGGGGAATCAGCCCCAGCATTTT.